Listed below are T cell receptor beta chains from one sample, sequenced in a study of blood T cell repertoires in COVID-19. Profiled with immunoSEQ multiplex PCR; TCRdb holds only in-frame clones, not every one. This table has roughly 58,000 clones, over 75% appearing once. Sequenced sample: peripheral blood. These TCRs come from a man in his 60s with COVID-19, enrolled during active disease. Both conserved end residues are part of each CDR3. Each record gives: clone size, J gene, V gene, CDR3 protein. Rows may omit the clone size; those that give it use once, few, many or a size class.

clone size: -; J gene: TRBJ2-1; V gene: TRBV7-8; CDR3 protein: CASSLNGGAYNEQFF
clone size: -; J gene: TRBJ1-2; V gene: TRBV6-5; CDR3 protein: CASSYHNFGTAGYTF
clone size: -; J gene: TRBJ2-7; V gene: TRBV7-2; CDR3 protein: CASSGLAVMGEQYF
clone size: -; J gene: TRBJ2-1; V gene: TRBV5-1; CDR3 protein: CASSTGQVYNEQFF
clone size: -; J gene: TRBJ1-5; V gene: TRBV21-1; CDR3 protein: CASACRTGGGGFDQPQHF
clone size: few; J gene: TRBJ1-1; V gene: TRBV2; CDR3 protein: CASRAGQGNTEAFF
clone size: -; J gene: TRBJ1-5; V gene: TRBV4-1; CDR3 protein: CASSQVADSEKNQPQHF
clone size: few; J gene: TRBJ2-7; V gene: TRBV18; CDR3 protein: CASSPGLRTSPGYEQYF
clone size: -; J gene: TRBJ1-6; V gene: TRBV9; CDR3 protein: CASTGAYNSPLHF
clone size: -; J gene: TRBJ2-4; V gene: TRBV5-1; CDR3 protein: CASSPGQVNNIQYF
clone size: -; J gene: TRBJ1-6; V gene: TRBV9; CDR3 protein: CASSVFQRDRDFSGSVHNSPLHF
clone size: -; J gene: TRBJ2-2; V gene: TRBV9; CDR3 protein: CASSVETGGTGELFF
clone size: -; J gene: TRBJ1-6; V gene: TRBV3-1/TRBV3-2; CDR3 protein: CASGAGRRSYNSPLHF
clone size: -; J gene: TRBJ2-3; V gene: TRBV6-5; CDR3 protein: CASSSGLAGATDTQYF
clone size: -; J gene: TRBJ1-1; V gene: TRBV30; CDR3 protein: CAWAPLSGNTEAFF
clone size: -; J gene: TRBJ2-7; V gene: TRBV11-2; CDR3 protein: CASSNDRGDEQYF
clone size: few; J gene: TRBJ2-7; V gene: TRBV5-4; CDR3 protein: CASRAGTGLSEQYF
clone size: -; J gene: TRBJ2-2; V gene: TRBV7-3; CDR3 protein: CASSPSAVGELFF
clone size: once; J gene: TRBJ2-7; V gene: TRBV3-1/TRBV3-2; CDR3 protein: CASSPAGLSSYEQYF
clone size: -; J gene: TRBJ2-5; V gene: TRBV7-2; CDR3 protein: CASSLFFGQETQYF
clone size: once; J gene: TRBJ2-2; V gene: TRBV9; CDR3 protein: CASSETPSGLPNTGELFF
clone size: -; J gene: TRBJ2-7; V gene: TRBV7-2; CDR3 protein: CASSPGTSGLLSEQYF
clone size: -; J gene: TRBJ2-3; V gene: TRBV10-3; CDR3 protein: CAIGGQGADTQYF
clone size: -; J gene: TRBJ1-6; V gene: TRBV9; CDR3 protein: CASSVAPGQNSPLHF
clone size: -; J gene: TRBJ2-1; V gene: TRBV19; CDR3 protein: CASSLTGTSGASYNEQFF
clone size: -; J gene: TRBJ1-2; V gene: TRBV9; CDR3 protein: CASSGTKGQPNYGYTF
clone size: -; J gene: TRBJ2-3; V gene: TRBV27; CDR3 protein: CASTNLGGAGDTQYF
clone size: -; J gene: TRBJ2-3; V gene: TRBV18; CDR3 protein: CASSPIGLAGGTSTDTQYF
clone size: -; J gene: TRBJ2-2; V gene: TRBV3-1/TRBV3-2; CDR3 protein: CASSPQYSGELFF
clone size: -; J gene: TRBJ2-1; V gene: TRBV5-1; CDR3 protein: CASSVSGGAYNEQFF
clone size: -; J gene: TRBJ2-5; V gene: TRBV5-4; CDR3 protein: CASSLRSSGIKETQYF
clone size: -; J gene: TRBJ1-3; V gene: TRBV5-1; CDR3 protein: CASSVDNSGNTIYF
clone size: once; J gene: TRBJ2-2; V gene: TRBV24-1; CDR3 protein: CATSSGGPANTGELFF
clone size: few; J gene: TRBJ1-5; V gene: TRBV2; CDR3 protein: CASSEIRGQRNQPQHF
clone size: -; J gene: TRBJ1-2; V gene: TRBV5-1; CDR3 protein: CASSPGPPNYGYTF
clone size: -; J gene: TRBJ1-3; V gene: TRBV6-1; CDR3 protein: CASSEAGPFSGNTIYF
clone size: -; J gene: TRBJ2-1; V gene: TRBV18; CDR3 protein: CASSLEQGGDEQFF
clone size: -; J gene: TRBJ1-6; V gene: TRBV9; CDR3 protein: CASSVTTGEESPLHF